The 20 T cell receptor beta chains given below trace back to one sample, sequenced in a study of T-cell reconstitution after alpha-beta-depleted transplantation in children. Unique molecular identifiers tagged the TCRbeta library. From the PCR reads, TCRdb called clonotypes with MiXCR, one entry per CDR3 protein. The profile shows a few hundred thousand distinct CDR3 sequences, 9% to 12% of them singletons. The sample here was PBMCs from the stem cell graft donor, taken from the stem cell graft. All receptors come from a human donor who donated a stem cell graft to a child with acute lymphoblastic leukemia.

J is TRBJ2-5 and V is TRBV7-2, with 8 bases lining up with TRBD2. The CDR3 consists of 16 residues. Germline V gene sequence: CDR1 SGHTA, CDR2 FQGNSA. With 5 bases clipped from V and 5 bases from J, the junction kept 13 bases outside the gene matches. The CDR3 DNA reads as TGTGCCAGCAGCAATCCTCTACGGGAGGGCCGCGAGACCCAGTACTTC. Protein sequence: CASSNPLREGRETQYF.

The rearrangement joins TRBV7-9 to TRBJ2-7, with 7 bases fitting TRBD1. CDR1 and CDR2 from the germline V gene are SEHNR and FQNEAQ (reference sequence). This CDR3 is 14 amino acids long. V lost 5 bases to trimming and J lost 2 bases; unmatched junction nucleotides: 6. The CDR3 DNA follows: TGTGCCAGCAGCCCTTACACAGGGGCCTACGAGCAGTACTTC. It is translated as CASSPYTGAYEQYF.

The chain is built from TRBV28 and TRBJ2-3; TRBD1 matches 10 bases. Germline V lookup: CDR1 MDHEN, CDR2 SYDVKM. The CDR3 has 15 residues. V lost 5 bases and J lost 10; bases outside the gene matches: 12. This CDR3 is CASSPRDRGSWPQYF. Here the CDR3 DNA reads TGTGCCAGCAGTCCCCGGGACAGGGGATCGTGGCCGCAGTATTTT.

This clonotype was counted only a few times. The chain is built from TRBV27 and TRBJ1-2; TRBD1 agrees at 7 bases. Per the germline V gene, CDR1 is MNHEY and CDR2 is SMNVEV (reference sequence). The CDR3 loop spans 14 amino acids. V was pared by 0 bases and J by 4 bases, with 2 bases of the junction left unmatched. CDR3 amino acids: CASSLSYRGYGYTF. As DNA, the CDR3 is TGTGCCAGCAGTTTATCGTACAGGGGCTATGGCTACACCTTC.

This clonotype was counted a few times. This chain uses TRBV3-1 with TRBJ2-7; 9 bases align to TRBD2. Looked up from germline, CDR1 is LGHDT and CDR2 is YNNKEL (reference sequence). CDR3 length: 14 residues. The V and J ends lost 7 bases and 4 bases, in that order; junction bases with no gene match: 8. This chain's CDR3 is CASTQAGGPYEQYF. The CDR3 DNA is TGTGCCAGCACCCAGGCGGGAGGGCCATACGAGCAGTACTTC.

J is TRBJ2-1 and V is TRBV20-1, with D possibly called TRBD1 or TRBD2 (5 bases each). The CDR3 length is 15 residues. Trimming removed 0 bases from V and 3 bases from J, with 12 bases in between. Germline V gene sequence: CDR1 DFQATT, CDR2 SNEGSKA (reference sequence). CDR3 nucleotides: TGCAGTGCTAGAGATCCAAAGGGACGCTACAATGAGCAGTTCTTC. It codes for CSARDPKGRYNEQFF.

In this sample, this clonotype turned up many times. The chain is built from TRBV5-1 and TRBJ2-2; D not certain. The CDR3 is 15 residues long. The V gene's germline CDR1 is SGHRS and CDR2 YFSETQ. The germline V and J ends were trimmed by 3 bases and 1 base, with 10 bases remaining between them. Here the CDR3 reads CASSWAGRNTGELFF. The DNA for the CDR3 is TGCGCCAGCAGCTGGGCTGGGCGGAACACCGGGGAGCTGTTTTTT.

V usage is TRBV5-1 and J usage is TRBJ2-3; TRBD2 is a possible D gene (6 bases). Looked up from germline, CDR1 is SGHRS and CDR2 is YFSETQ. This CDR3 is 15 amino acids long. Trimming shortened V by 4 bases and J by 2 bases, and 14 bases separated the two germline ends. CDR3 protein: CASSAPGLPTDTQYF. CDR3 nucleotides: TGCGCCAGCAGCGCGCCGGGACTCCCCACAGATACGCAGTATTTT. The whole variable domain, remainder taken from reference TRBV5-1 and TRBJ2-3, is KAGVTQTPRYLIKTRGQQVTLSCSPISGHRSVSWYQQTPGQGLQFLFEYFSETQRNKGNFPGRFSGRQFSNSRSEMNVSTLELGDSALYLCASSAPGLPTDTQYFGPGTRLTVL.

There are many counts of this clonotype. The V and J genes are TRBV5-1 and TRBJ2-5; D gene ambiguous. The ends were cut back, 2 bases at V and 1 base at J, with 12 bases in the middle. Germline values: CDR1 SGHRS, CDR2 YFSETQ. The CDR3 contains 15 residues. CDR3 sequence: CASSFSQLPQETQYF. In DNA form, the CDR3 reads TGCGCCAGCAGCTTTTCACAGTTACCCCAAGAGACCCAGTACTTC.

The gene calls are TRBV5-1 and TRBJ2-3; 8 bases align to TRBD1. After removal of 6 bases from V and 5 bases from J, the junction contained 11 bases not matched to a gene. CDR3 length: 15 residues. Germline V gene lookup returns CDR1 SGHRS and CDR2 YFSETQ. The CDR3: CASIRTGLGQDTQYF. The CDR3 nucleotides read TGCGCCAGCATCCGGACAGGGCTCGGACAAGATACGCAGTATTTT.

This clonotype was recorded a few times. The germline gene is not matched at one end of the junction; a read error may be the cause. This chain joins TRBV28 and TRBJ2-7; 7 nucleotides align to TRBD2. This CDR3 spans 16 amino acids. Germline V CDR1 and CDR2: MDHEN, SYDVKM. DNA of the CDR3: TGTGCCAGCAGCCCAACTAGCGCCCCGAGCTCCTACGAGCAGCACTTC. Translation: CASSPTSAPSSYEQHF.

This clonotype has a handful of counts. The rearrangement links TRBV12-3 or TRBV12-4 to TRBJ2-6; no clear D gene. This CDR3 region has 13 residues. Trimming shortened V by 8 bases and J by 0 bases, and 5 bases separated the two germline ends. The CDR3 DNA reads TGTGCCAGCCGAAACTCTGGGGCCAACGTCCTGACTTTC. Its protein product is CASRNSGANVLTF.

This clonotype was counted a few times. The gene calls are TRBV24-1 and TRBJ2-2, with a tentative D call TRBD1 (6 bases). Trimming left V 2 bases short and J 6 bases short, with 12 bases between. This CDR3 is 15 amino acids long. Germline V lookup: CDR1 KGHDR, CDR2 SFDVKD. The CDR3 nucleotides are TGTGCCACCAGTGATTACAGGGACCCGGCCGGGGAGCTGTTTTTT. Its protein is CATSDYRDPAGELFF.

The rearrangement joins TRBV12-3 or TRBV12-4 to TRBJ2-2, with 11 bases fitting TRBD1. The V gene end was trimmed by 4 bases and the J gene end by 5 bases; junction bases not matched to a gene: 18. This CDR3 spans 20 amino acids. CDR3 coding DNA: TGTGCCAGCAGTTACAAAACTACCGGGACAGGGGGGCGAAGGACCGGGGAGCTGTTTTTT. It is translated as CASSYKTTGTGGRRTGELFF.

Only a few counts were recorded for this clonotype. The CDR3 is CASSGIAGVIDTQYF. CDR3 sequence (DNA): TGTGCCAGCAGTGGCATAGCGGGAGTCATAGATACGCAGTATTTT. This sequence joins TRBV6-1 and TRBJ2-3; 9 bases align to TRBD2. The CDR3 consists of 15 residues. J gave up 5 bases and V 4 bases, and 7 bases lay outside the gene matches. CDR1 is MNHNS, CDR2 SASEGT, per germline.

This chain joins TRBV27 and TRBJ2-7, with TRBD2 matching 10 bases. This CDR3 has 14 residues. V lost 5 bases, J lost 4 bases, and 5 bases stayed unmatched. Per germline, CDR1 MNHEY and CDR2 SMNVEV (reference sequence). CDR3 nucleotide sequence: TGTGCCAGCAGTACCCGGACTAGCGGATACGAGCAGTACTTC. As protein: CASSTRTSGYEQYF.

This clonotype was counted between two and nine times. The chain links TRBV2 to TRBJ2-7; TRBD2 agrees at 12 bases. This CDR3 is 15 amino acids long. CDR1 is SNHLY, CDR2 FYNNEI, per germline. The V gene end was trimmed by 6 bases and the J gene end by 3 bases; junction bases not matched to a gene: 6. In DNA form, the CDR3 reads TGTGCCAGCAGCACTAGCGGGAGGCAGGGCTACGAGCAGTACTTC. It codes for CASSTSGRQGYEQYF.

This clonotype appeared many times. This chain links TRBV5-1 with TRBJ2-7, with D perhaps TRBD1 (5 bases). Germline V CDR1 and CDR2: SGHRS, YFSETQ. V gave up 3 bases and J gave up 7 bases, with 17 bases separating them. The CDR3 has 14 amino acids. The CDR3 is CASSWGIDSREQYF. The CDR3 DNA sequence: TGCGCCAGCAGCTGGGGCATCGATAGCCGTGAGCAGTACTTC.

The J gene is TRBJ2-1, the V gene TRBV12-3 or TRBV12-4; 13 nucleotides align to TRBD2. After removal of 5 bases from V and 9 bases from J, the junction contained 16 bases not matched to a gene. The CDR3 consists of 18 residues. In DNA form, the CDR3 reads TGTGCCAGCAGTCCGGGGACAGCAACTAGCGGGAGGGTCGGTGAGCAGTTCTTC. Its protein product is CASSPGTATSGRVGEQFF.

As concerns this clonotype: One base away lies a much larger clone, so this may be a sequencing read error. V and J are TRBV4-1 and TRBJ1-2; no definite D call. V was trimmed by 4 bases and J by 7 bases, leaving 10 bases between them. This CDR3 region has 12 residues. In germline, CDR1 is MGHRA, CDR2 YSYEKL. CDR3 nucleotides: TGCGCCAGCAGCCGTTCCGGGTGTGGCTACACCTTC. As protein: CASSRSGCGYTF.